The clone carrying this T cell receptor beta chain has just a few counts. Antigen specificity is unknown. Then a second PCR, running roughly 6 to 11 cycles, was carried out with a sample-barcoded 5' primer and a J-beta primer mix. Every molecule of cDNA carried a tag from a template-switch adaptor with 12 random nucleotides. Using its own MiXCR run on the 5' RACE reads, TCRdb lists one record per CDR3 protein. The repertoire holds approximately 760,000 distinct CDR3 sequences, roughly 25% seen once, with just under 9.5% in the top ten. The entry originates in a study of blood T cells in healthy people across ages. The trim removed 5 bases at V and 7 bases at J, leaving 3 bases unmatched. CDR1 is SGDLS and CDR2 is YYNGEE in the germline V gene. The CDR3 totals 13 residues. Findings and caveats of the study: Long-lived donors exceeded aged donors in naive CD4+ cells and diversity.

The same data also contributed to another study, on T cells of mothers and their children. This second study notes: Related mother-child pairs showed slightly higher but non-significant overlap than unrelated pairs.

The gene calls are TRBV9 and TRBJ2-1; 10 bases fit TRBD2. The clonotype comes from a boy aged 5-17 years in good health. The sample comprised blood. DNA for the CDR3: TGTGCCAGCAGGAGCGGGAGGGAGAATGAGCAGTTCTTC. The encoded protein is CASRSGRENEQFF.